Below, 10 T cell receptor beta chains from the same sample are listed, as sequenced in a study of cytomegalovirus exposure and HLA in healthy donors. Both 60 Vbeta primers and 13 Jbeta primers went into the PCR. The table came from immunoSEQ multiplex PCR; TCRdb's copy has only in-frame clones and leaves some out. The sample records about 82,000 clones, roughly four fifths being singletons. Specimen: PBMCs. The receptors come from a human donor in good health.

The chain has TRBV6-5 and TRBJ1-1; the D gene is possibly TRBD1 (6 bases). The germline gives CDR1 MNHEY, CDR2 SVGAGI. Trimming shortened V by 0 bases and J by 5 bases, and 13 bases separated the two germline ends. The CDR3 runs to 15 residues. As DNA, the CDR3 is TGTGCCAGCAGTTACTCCTGGGGGCTGGTGACTGAAGCTTTCTTT. Residues: CASSYSWGLVTEAFF.

This clone was seen only a few times. The genes are TRBV5-6 and TRBJ1-3; weak D call: TRBD1 (6 bases). Trimming stripped 0 bases from V and 4 bases from J, with 8 bases between. This CDR3 comprises 14 residues. CDR1 is SGHDT, CDR2 YYEEEE, per germline. For the CDR3, the DNA is TGTGCCAGCAGCTTGGTGGACAGAGGAAACACCATATATTTT. This translates into CASSLVDRGNTIYF.

V usage is TRBV6-5 and J usage is TRBJ2-1; 8 nucleotides match TRBD1. The CDR3 is 13 amino acids. Germline CDR1 is MNHEY and CDR2 is SVGAGI. With V trimmed by 7 bases and J by 7 bases, 6 bases remained unmatched. Here the CDR3 reads CASTGQGWNEQFF. The CDR3 DNA reads as TGTGCCAGCACTGGACAGGGTTGGAATGAGCAGTTCTTC.

The chain employs TRBV30 and TRBJ1-1, with D unresolved. The V and J ends lost 7 bases and 11 bases respectively, with 14 bases between them. The CDR3 has 10 residues. Germline values: CDR1 GTSNPN, CDR2 SVGIG (reference sequence). The CDR3 DNA sequence: TGTGCCTCATCCGGGAGCGGGGCTTTCTTT. Its translation: CASSGSGAFF.

This clone was seen a handful of times. V is TRBV5-1 and J is TRBJ1-3; the D is unclear. Trimming removed 7 bases at V and 3 bases at J, with 11 bases between. Germline V gives CDR1 SGHRS, CDR2 YFSETQ. This CDR3 contains 13 residues. DNA of the CDR3: TGCGCCAGCTCTACAGAGTTTGGAAACACCATATATTTT. Translated: CASSTEFGNTIYF.

The J gene is TRBJ2-1, the V gene TRBV7-2, with TRBD1 matching over 12 bases. CDR3 length equals 15 residues. The ends lost 5 bases at V and 12 bases at J; junction bases unmatched: 11. Germline CDR1 reads SGHTA; CDR2 reads FQGNSA. The CDR3 loop is CASSRGQGASLGQFF. In DNA, the CDR3 is TGTGCCAGCAGCCGGGGACAGGGGGCTTCCTTGGGGCAGTTCTTC.

This chain uses TRBV6-6 with TRBJ2-1, with 11 bases lining up with TRBD2. V was clipped by 4 bases and J by 2 bases; unmatched bases: 4. CDR3 size: 16 residues. Germline CDR1 and CDR2: MNHNY and SVGAGI (reference sequence). The CDR3 DNA sequence: TGTGCCAGCAGTTTTAGCGGGGGGGCTACCTACAATGAGCAGTTCTTC. This gives the protein CASSFSGGATYNEQFF.

The chain uses TRBV4-3 and TRBJ1-5; 11 bases line up with TRBD1. The V segment lost 4 bases and the J segment 2 bases; nucleotides outside the gene matches: 7. CDR1 is LGHNA and CDR2 is YSLEER in the germline V gene. CDR3 length: 17 residues. In nucleotides, the CDR3 is TGCGCCAGCAGCCTCGGGACAGGGGGAATCGGCAATCAGCCCCAGCATTTT. As protein: CASSLGTGGIGNQPQHF.

The sample holds a few counts of this clone. The CDR3 bases are TGTGCCAGTATAGGGGGACAGCCGAACACCGGGGAGCTGTTTTTT. Its protein is CASIGGQPNTGELFF. J is TRBJ2-2 and V is TRBV19, with 7 bases that match TRBD1. The CDR3 sequence is 15 residues long. The V gene end was trimmed by 7 bases and the J gene end by 0 bases; junction bases not matched to a gene: 5. Per germline, CDR1 LNHDA and CDR2 SQIVND (reference sequence).

The chain recombines TRBV19 with TRBJ1-2; TRBD1 matches 9 bases. There are 16 residues in the CDR3. Germline-derived CDR1 and CDR2 are LNHDA and SQIVND (reference sequence). With V trimmed by 6 bases and J by 4 bases, 12 bases remained unmatched. The CDR3 spells CASRPLTGGEFYGYTF. In nucleotides, the CDR3 is TGTGCCAGTAGGCCCCTGACAGGGGGGGAATTCTATGGCTACACCTTC.